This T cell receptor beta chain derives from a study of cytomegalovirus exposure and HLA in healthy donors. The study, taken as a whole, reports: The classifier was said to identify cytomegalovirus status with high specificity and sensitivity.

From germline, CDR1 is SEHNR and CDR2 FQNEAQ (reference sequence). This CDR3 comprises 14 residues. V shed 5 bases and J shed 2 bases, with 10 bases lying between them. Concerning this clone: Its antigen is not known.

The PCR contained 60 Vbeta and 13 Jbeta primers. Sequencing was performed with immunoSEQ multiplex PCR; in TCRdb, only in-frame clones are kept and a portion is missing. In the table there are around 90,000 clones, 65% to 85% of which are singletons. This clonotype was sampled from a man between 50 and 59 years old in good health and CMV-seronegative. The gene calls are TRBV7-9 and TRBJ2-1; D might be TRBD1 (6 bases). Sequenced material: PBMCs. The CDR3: CASSPQGPYNEQFF. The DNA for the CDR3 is TGTGCCAGCAGCCCACAGGGCCCCTACAATGAGCAGTTCTTC.